These T cell receptor beta chains were read from a single sample in a study of blood T cell repertoires in COVID-19. Clones were read by immunoSEQ multiplex PCR, and TCRdb kept only the in-frame ones, dropping some. The sample shows 140,000 or so clones, over 75% of them seen only once. The sample taken for sequencing was peripheral blood. These receptor sequences come from a man aged 45-60 years with acute or convalescent COVID-19. Both conserved end residues are part of each CDR3. The D gene is left open where the match is weak. Clone size is not always given. Where it is, it says once, few, many or a class for expanded clones.

12 | NA | once | TRBJ2-7 | TRBV3-1/TRBV3-2 | TGTGCCAGCAGCCGGAGCTCCTACGAGCAGTACTTC | CASSRSSYEQYF
16 | NA | NA | TRBJ2-1 | TRBV7-3 | TGTGCCAGCAGCTTAAAACCGGGAGGCAGGGGCGATGAGCAGTTCTTC | CASSLKPGGRGDEQFF
14 | NA | NA | TRBJ1-4 | TRBV27 | TGTGCCAGCAGTTTAGAGCCAGGGGATGGAAAACTGTTTTTT | CASSLEPGDGKLFF
15 | NA | NA | TRBJ1-4 | TRBV14 | TGTGCCAGCAGCGCCGGTTATGCAACTAATGAAAAACTGTTTTTT | CASSAGYATNEKLFF
15 | NA | NA | TRBJ1-4 | TRBV5-1 | TGCGCCAGCACCGAACAGGGACGGACTAATGAAAAACTGTTTTTT | CASTEQGRTNEKLFF
13 | NA | NA | TRBJ1-2 | TRBV11-1 | TGTGCCAGCAGCCCCACGACGGGGAACGGCTACACCTTC | CASSPTTGNGYTF
14 | TRBD2 | NA | TRBJ2-3 | TRBV28 | TGTGCCATCCAGCCGACTAGCGGCACAGATACGCAGTATTTT | CAIQPTSGTDTQYF
19 | TRBD2 | NA | TRBJ2-1 | TRBV5-8 | TGTGCCAGCAGCTGGAGCGACGAACTTCCTAGCGGGAGCAGGAATGAGCAGTTCTTC | CASSWSDELPSGSRNEQFF
13 | NA | few | TRBJ1-1 | TRBV19 | TGTGCCAGTAAGACTAATCTGGTCACTGAAGCTTTCTTT | CASKTNLVTEAFF
17 | TRBD2 | NA | TRBJ2-3 | TRBV5-1 | TGCGCCAGCAGCTTGGCGGGGACTAGCGGGTCCGTTTATACGCAGTATTTT | CASSLAGTSGSVYTQYF
14 | NA | NA | TRBJ2-2 | TRBV19 | TGTGCCAGTAGCCCTGCCAGGGAGGTCAGGGAGCTGTTTTTT | CASSPAREVRELFF
13 | TRBD2 | NA | TRBJ2-1 | TRBV10-3 | TGTGCCACCAATAGCGGGAGATCCAATGAGCAGTTCTTC | CATNSGRSNEQFF
15 | TRBD1 | NA | TRBJ2-5 | TRBV28 | TGTGCCAGCAGTTTAGGGACAGGGGGACCGGAGACCCAGTACTTC | CASSLGTGGPETQYF
13 | NA | once | TRBJ1-5 | TRBV29-1 | TGCAGCGTTGAGACAGCAGGCAATCAGCCCCAGCATTTT | CSVETAGNQPQHF
13 | TRBD1 | NA | TRBJ2-7 | TRBV12-3/TRBV12-4 | TGTGCCAGCAGTACGACAGGGCCACTAGAGCAGTACTTC | CASSTTGPLEQYF
14 | NA | NA | TRBJ2-7 | TRBV10-1 | TGCGCCAGCAGTGAAGGCCAGGGGAACTACGAGCAGTACTTC | CASSEGQGNYEQYF
14 | NA | NA | TRBJ1-2 | TRBV7-3 | TGTGCCAGCAGTCCAGGGGAGGGGCTCTATGGCTACACCTTC | CASSPGEGLYGYTF
18 | TRBD1 | NA | TRBJ1-5 | TRBV5-8 | TGTGCCAGCAGCATCGAACTAACAGGGGGTTCTAGCAATCAGCCCCAGCATTTT | CASSIELTGGSSNQPQHF
15 | NA | NA | TRBJ2-5 | TRBV9 | TGTGCCAGCAGCGTAGACGGTCGGGATGGGGAGACCCAGTACTTC | CASSVDGRDGETQYF
17 | TRBD1 | NA | TRBJ1-4 | TRBV15 | TGTGCCACCAGCAGAGTAGTTGGACAGGGAAAAGATGAAAAACTGTTTTTT | CATSRVVGQGKDEKLFF
15 | TRBD2 | NA | TRBJ2-7 | TRBV6-5 | TGTGCCAGCAGTTACGGAGTCGGGAGGTTCTACGAGCAGTACTTC | CASSYGVGRFYEQYF
17 | TRBD2 | NA | TRBJ2-3 | TRBV19 | TGTGCCAGTAGTAGGGTGGGGGGACTAGCGGGAGCAGATACGCAGTATTTT | CASSRVGGLAGADTQYF
15 | NA | NA | TRBJ1-1 | TRBV5-4 | TGTGCCAGCAGCTCCAAGATCGGGACACCAAATGAAGCTTTCTTT | CASSSKIGTPNEAFF
13 | TRBD2 | few | TRBJ2-7 | TRBV27 | TGTGCCAGTAAGAGCGGGGGGGCTTACGAGCAGTACTTC | CASKSGGAYEQYF
11 | NA | NA | TRBJ1-1 | TRBV24-1 | TGTGCCACCAGTCAGAACAACGAAGCTTTCTTT | CATSQNNEAFF
15 | NA | NA | TRBJ2-5 | TRBV2 | TGTGCCAGCAGTCTAGAGGGAACGTATCAAGAGACCCAGTACTTC | CASSLEGTYQETQYF
15 | NA | NA | TRBJ2-1 | TRBV24-1 | TGTGCCACCAGTGATCGCACCGACTCCGGCAATGAGCAGTTCTTC | CATSDRTDSGNEQFF
20 | TRBD1 | once | TRBJ2-2 | TRBV20-1 | TGCAGTGCCAGTTCACATTACAGCGACAGGGGGCCGTTTGACACCGGGGAGCTGTTTTTT | CSASSHYSDRGPFDTGELFF
16 | TRBD2 | once | TRBJ2-7 | TRBV28 | TGTGCCAGCAGTGTACAACGCGGGGGGTCAACCTACGAGCAGTACTTC | CASSVQRGGSTYEQYF
13 | NA | NA | TRBJ2-7 | TRBV12-3/TRBV12-4 | TGTGCCAGCACCCTGTCACACAACTACGAGCAGTACTTC | CASTLSHNYEQYF
14 | NA | few | TRBJ1-4 | TRBV11-2 | TGTGCCAGCAGCCGGGACATAGGAAATGAAAAACTGTTTTTT | CASSRDIGNEKLFF
15 | NA | NA | TRBJ2-6 | TRBV28 | TGTGCCAGCAGCCCTCCGGGGTCTGGGGCCAACGTCCTGACTTTC | CASSPPGSGANVLTF
12 | NA | once | TRBJ1-1 | TRBV28 | TGTGCCAGCACCCAGCTAGCATCTGAAGCTTTCTTT | CASTQLASEAFF
15 | TRBD1 | NA | TRBJ1-1 | TRBV19 | TGTGCCAGTAGCCCACGGGGACAGATGAACACTGAAGCTTTCTTT | CASSPRGQMNTEAFF
14 | NA | NA | TRBJ1-4 | TRBV28 | TGTGCCAGCAGTCCTCAGTTCCAAAATGAAAAACTGTTTTTT | CASSPQFQNEKLFF
15 | NA | NA | TRBJ1-5 | TRBV3-1/TRBV3-2 | TGTGCCAGCAGCCAAATGGGAGGGATTAATCAGCCCCAGCATTTT | CASSQMGGINQPQHF
14 | NA | once | TRBJ2-5 | TRBV18 | TGTGCCAGCTCACCGCGGGGAAACCAAGAGACCCAGTACTTC | CASSPRGNQETQYF
15 | TRBD1 | NA | TRBJ1-1 | TRBV7-8 | TGTGCCAGCAGCTTTGGGACAGGTAGGAACACTGAAGCTTTCTTT | CASSFGTGRNTEAFF
13 | NA | NA | TRBJ2-5 | TRBV2 | TGTGCCAGCAGAGGGGGTCAGGGTGAGACCCAGTACTTC | CASRGGQGETQYF
15 | NA | once | TRBJ2-1 | TRBV11-3 | TGTGCCAGCAGCTTAATTTCACAGAAGTACAATGAGCAGTTCTTC | CASSLISQKYNEQFF
16 | TRBD2 | NA | TRBJ2-5 | TRBV7-9 | TGTGCCAGCAGCTACACCGGGACTAGCGGCCAAGAGACCCAGTACTTC | CASSYTGTSGQETQYF
15 | NA | NA | TRBJ1-5 | TRBV15 | TGTGCCACAACGCCTTGGCAGGGAAAAAATCAGCCCCAGCATTTT | CATTPWQGKNQPQHF
15 | TRBD2 | NA | TRBJ2-7 | TRBV6-2/TRBV6-3 | TGTGTCAGCAGTTACCCTATGGGCGGGAGCTACGAGCAGTACTTC | CVSSYPMGGSYEQYF
14 | TRBD1 | NA | TRBJ1-1 | TRBV5-8 | TGTGCCAGCAGCTTGAAGCAGGGGGTCACTGAAGCTTTCTTT | CASSLKQGVTEAFF
18 | TRBD2 | few | TRBJ2-6 | TRBV3-1/TRBV3-2 | TGTGCCAGCAGCCCTAGGACTAGCGGGGCCTCTGGGGCCAACGTCCTGACTTTC | CASSPRTSGASGANVLTF
12 | TRBD2 | NA | TRBJ2-1 | TRBV13 | TGTGCCAGCAGCTCCCGAAGCGGGGAAGAGTTCTTC | CASSSRSGEEFF
13 | NA | NA | TRBJ1-1 | TRBV6-5 | TGTGCCAGCAGCCGAGGGGGGAACACTGAAGCTTTCTTT | CASSRGGNTEAFF
15 | TRBD1 | NA | TRBJ1-5 | TRBV24-1 | TGTGCCACCAGTGATGTGACAGGGGCCGACCAGCCCCAGCATTTT | CATSDVTGADQPQHF
17 | TRBD2 | NA | TRBJ2-3 | TRBV4-2 | TGTGCCAGCAGCCCCCGGGGCGGGGGAACTAGCACAGATACGCAGTATTTT | CASSPRGGGTSTDTQYF
11 | NA | once | TRBJ1-1 | TRBV20-1 | TGCAGTGCTAGAGGGGGGGGGAAAGCTTTCTTT | CSARGGGKAFF
15 | TRBD1 | NA | TRBJ1-1 | TRBV4-1 | TGCGCCAGCAGCCACGCCGGACAGGGGGGGACTGAAGCTTTCTTT | CASSHAGQGGTEAFF
16 | TRBD2 | NA | TRBJ2-1 | TRBV7-8 | TGTGCCAGCAGCTTACAGCTACTAGCGGCGTACAATGAGCAGTTCTTC | CASSLQLLAAYNEQFF
15 | NA | NA | TRBJ2-7 | TRBV2 | TGTGCCAGCAGTGACAGGGAGGTCTATCCCTACGAGCAGTACTTC | CASSDREVYPYEQYF
15 | TRBD1 | NA | TRBJ2-7 | TRBV5-1 | TGCGCCAGCAGCTTGGCCGGGACAGGCATGGACGAGCAGTACTTC | CASSLAGTGMDEQYF
15 | TRBD2 | NA | TRBJ2-3 | TRBV6-6 | TGTGCCAGCAGTCTACATACGGGAGGGTCAGATACGCAGTATTTT | CASSLHTGGSDTQYF
15 | TRBD1 | once | TRBJ1-1 | TRBV20-1 | TGCAGTGCTAGTGCAACCGTCGACAGGGGCGGTGAAGCTTTCTTT | CSASATVDRGGEAFF
15 | NA | NA | TRBJ2-4 | TRBV5-1 | TGCGCCAGCAGCCGGGACTCCAGGGACGGAAACATTCAGTACTTC | CASSRDSRDGNIQYF
13 | TRBD1 | NA | TRBJ1-1 | TRBV5-5 | TGTGCCAGCAGCGCCGGGACAGGGTCAGTAGCTTTCTTT | CASSAGTGSVAFF
14 | NA | NA | TRBJ2-5 | TRBV7-3 | TGTGCCAGCAGCCGAACAGGCAATGAAGAGACCCAGTACTTC | CASSRTGNEETQYF